The 9 T cell receptor beta chains in this list originate from one sample, sequenced in a study of spatial heterogeneity in lung cancer. TCRdb fed the 5' RACE reads into MiXCR, producing one record per CDR3 protein. The table records over 50,000 distinct CDR3 sequences, under 7.5% of them present only once. The sample's time point: sample taken at primary tumor resection. Specimen: PBMCs, collected at surgery. The source is a female donor with early-stage non-small cell lung cancer.

This clonotype was recorded a few times. This chain uses TRBV28 with TRBJ1-5; D might be TRBD1 (5 bases). This CDR3 region has 14 residues. Per germline, CDR1 MDHEN and CDR2 SYDVKM. The V end lost 4 bases, the J end lost 3 bases, and 10 bases lay between the germline ends. As DNA, the CDR3 is TGTGCCAGCAGTTCGGGACTGATCAATCAGCCCCAGCATTTT. The encoded protein is CASSSGLINQPQHF.

The rearrangement links TRBV7-9 to TRBJ1-1; D gene ambiguous. Per germline, CDR1 SEHNR and CDR2 FQNEAQ (reference sequence). V was shortened by 5 bases and J by 4 bases, with 8 bases between the two germline ends. The CDR3 is made up of 12 amino acids. CDR3 residues: CASSKTITEAFF. CDR3 bases: TGTGCCAGCAGCAAAACAATCACTGAAGCTTTCTTT.

This clonotype was counted a few times. This chain connects TRBV7-3 to TRBJ2-1, with 12 bases aligning to TRBD2. CDR1 and CDR2 from the germline V gene are SGHTA and FQGTGA. V trimming: 0 bases; J trimming: 4 bases; junction bases outside the gene matches: 10. The CDR3 covers 19 residues. CDR3 protein: CASSLTPETSGGHYNEQFF. CDR3 in DNA: TGTGCCAGCAGCTTAACACCTGAGACTAGCGGGGGCCATTACAATGAGCAGTTCTTC.

Remarks on this clonotype: It may be a read error: a sequence one base away is much more abundant. V usage is TRBV3-1 and J usage is TRBJ1-5; D call uncertain. The CDR3 runs 14 residues. Germline V gives CDR1 LGHDT, CDR2 YNNKEL (reference sequence). CDR3 bases: TGTGCCAGCAGCCAAGATGGAGGGTTTCAGCCCCAGCCTTTT. This codes for CASSQDGGFQPQPF.

This clonotype was recorded many times. The chain has TRBV2 and TRBJ2-2; D not certain. Between the trimmed V and J ends, which lost 8 bases and 1 base, there was a span of 11 bases. The CDR3 consists of 14 residues. Per germline, CDR1 SNHLY and CDR2 FYNNEI. The CDR3 is CASGSDQNTGELFF. The CDR3 nucleotides read TGTGCCAGCGGCTCGGACCAGAACACCGGGGAGCTGTTTTTT.

This clonotype was counted ten times or more. J is TRBJ2-2 and V is TRBV7-2; the match to TRBD2 covers 8 bases. CDR3 size: 15 residues. The trim removed 2 bases at V and 4 bases at J, leaving 3 bases unmatched. Per germline, CDR1 SGHTA and CDR2 FQGNSA. The CDR3 DNA reads TGTGCCAGCAGCTTAAGCGGGGGTTCCACCGGGGAGCTGTTTTTT. Translated, it gives CASSLSGGSTGELFF.

This clonotype was detected many times. The J gene is TRBJ1-5, the V gene TRBV9, with 9 positions matching TRBD1. The CDR3 length is 14 residues. The germline V gene has CDR1 SGDLS and CDR2 YYNGEE. V shed 0 bases, J shed 6 bases, and the junction held 1 base outside the gene matches. CDR3 region: CASSVGDRVQPQHF. The CDR3 DNA reads as TGTGCCAGCAGCGTAGGGGACAGGGTTCAGCCCCAGCATTTT.

This clonotype was recorded at least ten times. This chain connects TRBV12-3 or TRBV12-4 to TRBJ1-2; TRBD1 is a possible D gene (5 bases). The CDR3 loop spans 11 amino acids. V was clipped by 8 bases and J by 4 bases, with 8 bases between them. CDR3 region: CASGAAYGYTF. In nucleotides, the CDR3 is TGTGCCAGCGGGGCGGCCTATGGCTACACCTTC.

This clonotype was counted at least ten times. The chain carries TRBV10-1 and TRBJ2-2, with TRBD2 as a possible D gene (6 bases). This CDR3 comprises 12 residues. The V and J ends lost 8 bases and 5 bases respectively, with 9 bases between them. CDR1 is WNHNN and CDR2 is SYGVQD in the germline V gene (reference sequence). The chain's CDR3 is CASGRETGELFF. In nucleotides, the CDR3 is TGCGCCAGCGGCCGGGAGACCGGGGAGCTGTTTTTT.